The 31 T cell receptor beta chains below come from one sample, sequenced in a study of T cell responses to AZD1222 COVID-19 vaccine. Method: immunoSEQ multiplex PCR; TCRdb's copy keeps in-frame clones and lacks some. Of roughly 170,000 clones listed, 85% to 95% were seen once; the top ten hold roughly 1%. Material: peripheral blood, obtained on day 0 of AZD1222 vaccination. The receptors stem from an adult in good health.

V is TRBV7-3 and J is TRBJ1-2, with D hard to call. The germline V and J ends were trimmed by 5 bases and 0 bases, with 10 bases remaining between them. This CDR3 is built from 14 residues. The V gene's germline CDR1 is SGHTA and CDR2 FQGTGA. CDR3 region: CASSPGPANYGYTF. CDR3 DNA: TGTGCCAGCAGCCCCGGACCCGCTAACTATGGCTACACCTTC.

The chain links TRBV5-6 to TRBJ1-1; tentatively, D is TRBD1 (6 bases). V lost 6 bases and J 0 bases, leaving 15 bases between the germline ends. Germline V gene lookup returns CDR1 SGHDT and CDR2 YYEEEE. The CDR3 length is 15 residues. The CDR3 loop reads CASILMTGMNTEAFF. The CDR3 DNA sequence: TGTGCCAGCATCCTTATGACAGGCATGAACACTGAAGCTTTCTTT.

The chain employs TRBV10-3 and TRBJ1-1; D is uncertain. Per germline, CDR1 ENHRY and CDR2 SYGVKD. The CDR3 length is 14 residues. With 0 bases removed from V and 1 base from J, the gap between germline ends came to 6 bases. The CDR3 region has the DNA TGTGCCATCAGTGAGTCGGATGCGAACACTGAAGCTTTCTTT. Translating it yields CAISESDANTEAFF.

The genes are TRBV4-3 and TRBJ2-7; TRBD2 might be the D (6 bases). The CDR3 is 18 residues long. V was pared by 0 bases and J by 0 bases, with 18 bases between. Germline loops: CDR1 LGHNA, CDR2 YSLEER. CDR3 DNA: TGCGCCAGCAGCCAAGATCTGGTGACTGGGACTGCCTCCTACGAGCAGTACTTC. It encodes CASSQDLVTGTASYEQYF.

The rearrangement links TRBV2 to TRBJ1-1; D is possibly TRBD1 (5 bases). The CDR3 consists of 13 residues. V lost 4 bases and J 3 bases, leaving 9 bases between the germline ends. CDR1 and CDR2 (germline): SNHLY, FYNNEI. The CDR3 nucleotides read TGTGCCAGCAGTGGGGGACGGTACACTGAAGCTTTCTTT. It encodes CASSGGRYTEAFF.

Remarks on this clone: The junction departs from germline at one end; a sequencing error may be responsible. J is TRBJ2-3 and V is TRBV28; TRBD1 agrees at 9 bases. Germline V gene sequence: CDR1 MDHEN, CDR2 SYDVKM. This CDR3 is built from 15 residues. Here the CDR3 DNA reads TGTGCCAGCAGTTTACTACAACAGGGGGCAGAGACGCAGTATTTT. Translated, it gives CASSLLQQGAETQYF.

V gene TRBV11-3 combines with J gene TRBJ2-7; the D is unclear. The CDR3 consists of 12 residues. CDR1 is SGHNT, CDR2 YENEEA, per germline. Trimming removed 1 base from V and 7 bases from J, with 8 bases in between. CDR3 in DNA: TGTGCCAGCAGCTTAGCCCAGAGGGAGCAGTACTTC. It is translated as CASSLAQREQYF. The full variable domain, its missing parts supplied by reference TRBV11-3 and TRBJ2-7, is EAGVVQSPRYKIIEKKQPVAFWCNPISGHNTLYWYLQNLGQGPELLIRYENEEAVDDSQLPKDRFSAERLKGVDSTLKIQPAELGDSAVYLCASSLAQREQYFGPGTRLTVT.

In its sample, this clone was seen once. This chain uses TRBV19 with TRBJ1-2; 7 bases match TRBD1. V shed 5 bases and J 7 bases; nucleotides not matched to a gene: 13. This CDR3 region has 15 residues. Germline CDR1 LNHDA, CDR2 SQIVND (reference sequence). CDR3 protein: CASSRVGGVGVGYTF. Written as DNA, the CDR3 is TGTGCCAGTAGTCGCGTAGGGGGCGTGGGTGTTGGCTACACCTTC.

J is TRBJ1-1 and V is TRBV28; D is possibly TRBD1 (6 bases). V was trimmed by 5 bases and J by 3 bases, leaving 22 bases between them. CDR3 length equals 17 residues. CDR1 and CDR2 (germline): MDHEN, SYDVKM. CDR3 amino acids: CASSTRRDTVVHTEAFF. In DNA form, the CDR3 reads TGTGCCAGCAGTACCCGCCGGGACACCGTAGTACACACTGAAGCTTTCTTT.

The J gene is TRBJ2-3, the V gene TRBV7-5; the table calls TRBD2, which could not be checked here. TRBV7-5 is tagged as a pseudogene. The CDR3 spans 18 residues. CDR3 sequence reads: CARNPTGTLVFGTDTQYF. CDR3 in DNA: TGTGCCAGAAACCCGACCGGGACTTTAGTCTTTGGCACAGATACGCAGTATTTT.

This clone was found a few times. The chain employs TRBV30 and TRBJ1-1; TRBD1 might be the D (5 bases). Trimming left V 0 bases short and J 5 bases short, with 22 bases between. The CDR3 contains 17 residues. Germline V gene data show CDR1 as GTSNPN and CDR2 as SVGIG (reference sequence). CDR3 bases: TGTGCCTGGAGTGTACTTAACCCAGGGACGGGGAGAACTGAAGCTTTCTTT. It specifies CAWSVLNPGTGRTEAFF.

V usage is TRBV9 and J usage is TRBJ1-6; D remains unclear. The CDR3 sequence is 14 residues long. Trimming took off 2 bases at V and 4 bases at J, with 7 bases between the two ends. Germline V gene lookup returns CDR1 SGDLS and CDR2 YYNGEE. CDR3 region: CASSVRQYNSPLHF. CDR3 in DNA: TGTGCCAGCAGCGTTCGGCAGTATAATTCACCCCTCCACTTT.

This clone was seen once. An end of the junction does not agree with germline; a read error may underlie this. The chain carries TRBV19 and TRBJ1-5; D ambiguous. CDR1 and CDR2 (germline): LNHDA, SQIVND (reference sequence). The CDR3 spans 15 residues. CDR3 in amino acids: CASIISGISNQPQHF. The DNA of the CDR3 is TGTGCCAGTATTATAAGTGGGATAAGCAATCAGCCCCAGCATTTT.

The V and J genes are TRBV6-1 and TRBJ1-1; D is possibly TRBD1 (5 bases). This CDR3 is built from 14 residues. Trimming shortened V by 3 bases and J by 10 bases, and 18 bases separated the two germline ends. Looked up from germline, CDR1 is MNHNS and CDR2 is SASEGT. CDR3 loop: CASSDPRVEPGAFF. The CDR3 DNA sequence: TGTGCCAGCAGTGATCCCAGGGTTGAGCCGGGAGCTTTCTTT.

The gene calls are TRBV7-9 and TRBJ2-1; a weak D match, TRBD2 (6 bases). Trimming cost V 5 bases and J 6 bases, with 11 bases left between them. Per the germline V gene, CDR1 is SEHNR and CDR2 is FQNEAQ (reference sequence). This CDR3 has 13 residues. The CDR3 DNA reads TGTGCCAGCAGCCTGGAGGGAGTCAATGAGCAGTTCTTC. Amino acid sequence: CASSLEGVNEQFF.

This chain uses TRBV12-3 or TRBV12-4 with TRBJ1-1, with D unclear. The CDR3 covers 13 residues. V gave up 3 bases and J gave up 1 base, with 6 bases separating them. The CDR3 reads CASSFAQNTEAFF. CDR3 nucleotide sequence: TGTGCCAGCAGTTTTGCCCAGAACACTGAAGCTTTCTTT.

The chain recombines TRBV11-2 with TRBJ1-5; D is unresolved. Trimming removed 5 bases from V and 6 bases from J, with 11 bases in between. CDR1 is SGHAT and CDR2 is FQNNGV in the germline V gene. This CDR3 comprises 13 residues. This CDR3 reads CASSLVRGQPQHF. CDR3 bases: TGTGCCAGCAGCCTTGTCCGGGGTCAGCCCCAGCATTTT.

The chain employs TRBV18 and TRBJ2-7; the match to TRBD2 covers 8 bases. V was pared by 1 base and J by 2 bases, with 4 bases of the junction left unmatched. Looked up from germline, CDR1 is KGHSH and CDR2 is LQKENI. The CDR3 length is 15 residues. The CDR3 region has the DNA TGTGCCAGCTCACCACTAGCGGGGCGGACCTACGAGCAGTACTTC. Protein sequence: CASSPLAGRTYEQYF.

The chain employs TRBV29-1 and TRBJ1-2, with D hard to call. The CDR3 has 21 amino acids. V shed 5 bases and J shed 1 base, with 35 bases lying between them. Per the germline V gene, CDR1 is SQVTM and CDR2 is ANQGSEA. The CDR3 is CSVPIPSGGLVPGSINYGYTF. CDR3 bases: TGCAGCGTTCCTATCCCTAGTGGAGGCCTCGTACCGGGGAGTATTAACTATGGCTACACCTTC.

The chain joins TRBV7-8 to TRBJ2-1, with D possibly TRBD2 on 6 matching bases. Germline assignment: CDR1 SGHVS and CDR2 FQNEAQ. This CDR3 is built from 13 residues. The germline V and J ends were trimmed by 2 bases and 4 bases, with 6 bases remaining between them. The CDR3: CASSLREYNEQFF. The CDR3 DNA reads TGTGCCAGCAGCTTACGGGAGTACAATGAGCAGTTCTTC.

The V gene is TRBV28, the J gene TRBJ1-5; D possibly corresponds to TRBD1 (5 bases). Germline V lookup: CDR1 MDHEN, CDR2 SYDVKM. The CDR3 loop spans 15 amino acids. Trimming took off 2 bases at V and 6 bases at J, with 14 bases between the two ends. In nucleotides, the CDR3 is TGTGCCAGCAGTTTACGCCCCGGGGCGGTTCAGCCCCAGCATTTT. It codes for CASSLRPGAVQPQHF.

The rearrangement links TRBV21-1 to TRBJ1-1. TRBV21-1 is a documented pseudogene. The CDR3 sequence is 17 residues long. The CDR3 bases are TGTGCCAGCAGCAAAAATCCGATGGGGGACCTGAACACTGAAGCTTTCTTT. It translates to CASSKNPMGDLNTEAFF.

The rearrangement joins TRBV29-1 to TRBJ2-7; D ambiguous. Germline CDR1 is SQVTM and CDR2 is ANQGSEA. This CDR3 has 12 amino acids. V lost 4 bases and J lost 3, with 10 bases in between. In DNA form, the CDR3 reads TGCAGCGTTGGAGACAAGTTCTACGAGCAGTACTTC. The encoded protein is CSVGDKFYEQYF.

This chain joins TRBV19 and TRBJ1-6, with TRBD1 matching over 8 bases. CDR1 is LNHDA and CDR2 is SQIVND in the germline V gene (reference sequence). This CDR3 region has 13 residues. J gave up 9 bases and V 5 bases, and 3 bases lay outside the gene matches. CDR3 loop: CASSLQGGSPLHF. DNA for the CDR3: TGTGCCAGTAGTTTACAGGGGGGTTCACCCCTCCACTTT.

The rearrangement joins TRBV28 to TRBJ2-2; 13 positions agree with TRBD2. The CDR3 contains 16 residues. Germline V lookup: CDR1 MDHEN, CDR2 SYDVKM. Trimming at V came to 6 bases and at J to 2 bases, leaving 3 bases not matched to a gene. CDR3 bases: TGTGCCAGCAGGGGGACTAGCGGGGCTAACACCGGGGAGCTGTTTTTT. The encoded protein is CASRGTSGANTGELFF.

The gene calls are TRBV30 and TRBJ1-6; 12 bases map to TRBD1. The CDR3 extends over 14 amino acids. From germline, CDR1 is GTSNPN and CDR2 SVGIG (reference sequence). The V gene end was trimmed by 6 bases and the J gene end by 8 bases; junction bases not matched to a gene: 5. This CDR3 is CACRDRGPYSPLHF. The CDR3 DNA follows: TGTGCCTGCCGGGACAGGGGGCCCTATTCACCCCTCCACTTT.

The J gene is TRBJ2-1, the V gene TRBV28, with a tentative D call TRBD2 (6 bases). Germline V gene sequence: CDR1 MDHEN, CDR2 SYDVKM. This CDR3 is built from 14 residues. V was shortened by 3 bases and J by 5 bases, with 11 bases between the two germline ends. DNA of the CDR3: TGTGCCAGCAGTTTTGGGGACTCGAACAATGAGCAGTTCTTC. It is translated as CASSFGDSNNEQFF.

This chain links TRBV6-6 with TRBJ1-5; D might be TRBD1 (6 bases). Per the germline V gene, CDR1 is MNHNY and CDR2 is SVGAGI (reference sequence). With 5 bases removed from V and 6 bases from J, the gap between germline ends came to 11 bases. The CDR3 extends over 13 amino acids. The CDR3 spells CASSPGQRQPQHF. CDR3 sequence (DNA): TGTGCCAGCAGTCCCGGACAGCGTCAGCCCCAGCATTTT.

The chain recombines TRBV3-1 (or the pseudogene TRBV3-2) with TRBJ1-6, with D perhaps matching TRBD1 (5 bases). This CDR3 comprises 16 residues. Germline V lookup: CDR1 LGHDT, CDR2 YNNKEL (reference sequence). Trimming removed 4 bases from V and 5 bases from J, with 15 bases in between. The CDR3 DNA sequence: TGTGCCAGCAGCCCTAGTAGGACACCTAATAATTCACCCCTCCACTTT. Translating gives CASSPSRTPNNSPLHF.

The V and J genes are TRBV7-9 and TRBJ2-3; 10 bases are shared with TRBD1. Germline CDR1 is SEHNR and CDR2 is FQNEAQ (reference sequence). This CDR3 has 16 amino acids. Trimming removed 2 bases from V and 4 bases from J; junction bases left unmatched: 6. The CDR3 DNA follows: TGTGCCAGCAGCTTATTGGGACAGGGGAGGGCAGATACGCAGTATTTT. Protein product: CASSLLGQGRADTQYF. The whole variable domain, filled in from reference TRBV7-9 and TRBJ2-3, reads DTGVSQNPRHKITKRGQNVTFRCDPISEHNRLYWYRQTLGQGPEFLTYFQNEAQLEKSRLLSDRFSAERPKGSFSTLEIQRTEQGDSAMYLCASSLLGQGRADTQYFGPGTRLTVL.

This chain links TRBV2 with TRBJ1-1, with no clear D. The CDR3 contains 14 residues. Germline V CDR1 and CDR2: SNHLY, FYNNEI. Trimming removed 5 bases at V and 1 base at J, with 11 bases between. CDR3 coding DNA: TGTGCCAGCAGTCCCGAGGCAGCGAACACTGAAGCTTTCTTT. Translated, it gives CASSPEAANTEAFF.